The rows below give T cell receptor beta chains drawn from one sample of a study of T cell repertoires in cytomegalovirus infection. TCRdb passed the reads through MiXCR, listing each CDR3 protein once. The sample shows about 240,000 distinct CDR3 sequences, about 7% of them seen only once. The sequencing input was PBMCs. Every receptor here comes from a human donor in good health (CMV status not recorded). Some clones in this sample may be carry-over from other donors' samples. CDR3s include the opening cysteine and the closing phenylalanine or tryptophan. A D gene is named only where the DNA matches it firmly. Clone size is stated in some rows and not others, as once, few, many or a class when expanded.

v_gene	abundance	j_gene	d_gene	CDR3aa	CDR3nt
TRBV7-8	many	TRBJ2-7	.	CASSLTDGVPYEQYF	TGTGCCAGCAGCTTAACGGACGGGGTGCCCTACGAGCAGTACTTC
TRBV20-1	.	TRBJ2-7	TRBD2	CSARGWGTSAYEQYF	TGCAGTGCTAGAGGTTGGGGGACTAGCGCCTACGAGCAGTACTTC
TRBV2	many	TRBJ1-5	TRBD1	CASSRDSSNQPQHF	TGTGCCAGCAGTAGGGACAGTAGCAATCAGCCCCAGCATTTT
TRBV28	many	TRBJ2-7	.	CASSKFGAYEQYF	TGTGCCAGCAGTAAATTCGGGGCCTACGAGCAGTACTTC
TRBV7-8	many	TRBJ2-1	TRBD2	CASSSSGTSVSEQFF	TGTGCCAGCAGCTCCTCCGGGACTAGCGTAAGTGAGCAGTTCTTC
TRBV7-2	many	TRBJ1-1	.	CASSLAWVGTEAFF	TGTGCCAGCAGCTTAGCTTGGGTCGGGACTGAAGCTTTCTTT
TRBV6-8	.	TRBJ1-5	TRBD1	CASKVGQGAQPQHF	TGTGCCAGCAAGGTCGGGCAGGGGGCACAGCCCCAGCATTTT
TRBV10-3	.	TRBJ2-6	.	CAISASRLLGANVLTF	TGTGCCATCAGTGCGAGCCGTCTGCTCGGGGCCAACGTCCTGACTTTC
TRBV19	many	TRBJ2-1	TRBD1	CASSGIDRVDEQFF	TGTGCCAGTAGTGGGATTGACAGGGTCGATGAGCAGTTCTTC
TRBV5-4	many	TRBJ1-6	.	CASSSRTDNNSPLHF	TGTGCCAGCTCCAGCCGCACAGACAATAATTCACCCCTCCACTTT
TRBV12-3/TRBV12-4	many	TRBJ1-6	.	CASSLRPQSVPLHF	TGTGCCAGCAGTTTGAGGCCGCAGTCAGTCCCCCTCCACTTT
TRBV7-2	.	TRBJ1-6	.	CASSESISGNSPLHF	TGTGCCAGCAGCGAGTCCATTTCTGGTAATTCACCCCTCCACTTT
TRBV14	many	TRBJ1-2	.	CASSQGTRGYTF	TGTGCCAGCAGCCAAGGAACCCGTGGCTACACCTTC
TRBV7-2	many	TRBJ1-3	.	CASRPGGGGINTIYF	TGTGCCAGCAGACCCGGAGGCGGCGGGATAAACACCATATATTTT
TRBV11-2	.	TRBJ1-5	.	CASSLQPQHF	TGTGCCAGCAGCTTACAGCCCCAGCATTTT
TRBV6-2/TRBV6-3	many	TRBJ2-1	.	CASSQPPTATYNEQFF	TGTGCCAGCAGTCAGCCCCCGACAGCTACCTACAATGAGCAGTTCTTC
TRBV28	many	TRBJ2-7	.	CASRAAWRETYEQYF	TGTGCCAGCAGGGCTGCTTGGAGGGAGACCTACGAGCAGTACTTC
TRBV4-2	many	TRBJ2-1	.	CASSHEGSYNEQFF	TGTGCCAGCAGCCATGAGGGGTCCTACAATGAGCAGTTCTTC
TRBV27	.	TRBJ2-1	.	CASSLEIGFANEQFF	TGTGCCAGCAGTTTAGAGATTGGCTTCGCCAATGAGCAGTTCTTC
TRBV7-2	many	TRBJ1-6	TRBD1	CASSSGTGGNSPLHF	TGTGCCAGCAGTTCCGGGACAGGGGGCAATTCACCCCTCCACTTT
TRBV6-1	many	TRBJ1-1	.	CASTIPGGATEAFF	TGTGCCAGCACCATTCCTGGGGGTGCCACTGAAGCTTTCTTT
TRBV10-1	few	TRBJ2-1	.	CASSGSGGVQYNEQFF	TGCGCCAGCAGTGGGTCGGGGGGCGTCCAATACAATGAGCAGTTCTTC
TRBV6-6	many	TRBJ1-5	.	CASSYKNSNQPQHF	TGTGCCAGCAGTTACAAGAATAGCAATCAGCCCCAGCATTTT
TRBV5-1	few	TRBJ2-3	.	CASANDGQSTDTQYF	TGCGCCAGCGCAAATGACGGACAGAGCACAGATACGCAGTATTTT
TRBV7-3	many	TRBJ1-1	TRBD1	CASSPTGGGNTEAFF	TGTGCCAGCAGCCCAACAGGGGGAGGGAACACTGAAGCTTTCTTT
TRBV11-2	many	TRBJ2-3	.	CASRGTRRGPTDTQYF	TGTGCCAGCAGGGGGACTCGGCGGGGGCCCACAGATACGCAGTATTTT
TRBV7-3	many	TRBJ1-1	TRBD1	CASSLMKRTGGTEAFF	TGTGCCAGCAGCTTAATGAAAAGGACAGGGGGCACTGAAGCTTTCTTT
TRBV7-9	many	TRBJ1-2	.	CASSHRDGDNYGYTF	TGTGCCAGCAGCCACCGGGACGGTGATAACTATGGCTACACCTTC
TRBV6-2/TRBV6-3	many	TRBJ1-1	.	CASSRGTGAFF	TGTGCCAGCAGTCGGGGAACGGGGGCTTTCTTT